The following is a T cell receptor beta chain sequence with its context. What it recognizes is unknown. This sample is part of a study of Ad26.COV2.S vaccination and SARS-CoV-2 variants. Study overall: Ad26.COV2.S arm of COV1001 included the donor. In the study, Ad26.COV2.S was injected intramuscularly once, or twice 56 days apart. Study-wide results and limits: Responses of spike-specific T cells (both CD8+ and CD4+) reportedly showed substantial breadth after vaccination.

Trimming removed 7 bases from V and 10 bases from J; junction bases left unmatched: 5. From germline, CDR1 is MNHEY and CDR2 SMNVEV (reference sequence). The CDR3 runs 13 residues. As for treatment: 19 received Ad26.COV2.S at low or high dose, single or two shots; about 5 received placebo; per-sample allocation not given. The investigators took samples on day 63 after the first vaccine or placebo injection. Produced via immunoSEQ multiplex PCR; TCRdb's table is partial and in-frame only. Of 510,000 or so clones in the sample, about 83% were seen once. The J gene is TRBJ1-6, the V gene TRBV27; TRBD1 matches at 9 bases. This specimen was peripheral blood, taken in a trial of Ad26.COV2.S vaccine versus placebo. This TCR was recovered from a person aged 18-60 years who received the Ad26.COV2.S COVID-19 vaccine or a placebo. In DNA, the CDR3 is TGTGCCAGCATGGGACAGGGAGCCTCACCCCTCCACTTT. Its translation: CASMGQGASPLHF.